What follows is one T cell receptor (beta chain) and its context. The data originate from a study of control samples from healthy donors and cancer patients. Libraries were prepared by immunoSEQ multiplex PCR; TCRdb keeps only in-frame clonotypes and omits some of them. This sample has 110,000 to 150,000 clones, with 75% to 95% found just once. The length of the CDR3 is 15 residues. The germline V and J ends were trimmed by 6 bases and 3 bases, with 18 bases remaining between them. CDR1 and CDR2 from the germline V gene are MNHEY and SMNVEV (reference sequence). This chain uses TRBV27 with TRBJ2-7; D is unclear. The receptor comes from a young man in good health. The sample consisted of blood. The CDR3 sequence: CASSPLPLTFYEQYF. CDR3 DNA: TGTGCCAGCAGCCCATTGCCTTTGACATTCTACGAGCAGTACTTC.